The present entry profiles one T cell receptor (beta chain) with its context. The record originates from a study of blood T cell repertoires in COVID-19. The age range of participants was about 18 to 100 years, with residence in 20 to 25 US areas. Cohort placement rested on clinical history that participants reported themselves. Recovered participants had two consecutive negative NP/OP PCR tests, healthcare professional clearance, or symptom resolution. CDR3 length: 15 amino acids. J was trimmed by 4 bases and V by 8 bases; bases with no gene match: 13. CDR1 is MNHEY, CDR2 SVGAGI, per germline. Data came from immunoSEQ multiplex PCR; TCRdb stores just in-frame clones and leaves some out. The sample lists a few hundred thousand clones, approximately 90% seen once, with 3.5% to 5% in the top ten.

This sequence was found in a man under 40 who had recovered from COVID-19. The specimen was PBMCs or T cells enriched from blood (not recorded which). The genes are TRBV6-5 and TRBJ1-2, with 7 bases that match TRBD1. CDR3 sequence reads: CASSWTGIFAYGYTF. The CDR3 region has the DNA TGTGCCAGCTCCTGGACAGGCATTTTTGCCTATGGCTACACCTTC.